These 20 T cell receptor beta chains came from one sample sequenced in a study of early T cells in non-severe SARS-CoV-2 infection. One entry per CDR3 protein, called by TCRdb with MiXCR from the 5' RACE reads. Of 100,000 to 120,000 distinct CDR3 sequences in the sample, about an eighth were seen once. Material: whole blood. The receptors stem from an adult who was a healthcare worker with PCR-confirmed SARS-CoV-2 infection or an uninfected control (not recorded which).

This clonotype has only a few counts. The rearrangement links TRBV5-1 to TRBJ2-2, with D unclear. CDR1 and CDR2 (germline): SGHRS, YFSETQ. V dropped 4 bases and J dropped 3 bases, with 13 bases sitting between them. The CDR3 is 15 residues long. The CDR3 sequence is CASSPGDRDTGELFF. In DNA form, the CDR3 reads TGCGCCAGCAGCCCCGGAGATAGGGACACCGGGGAGCTGTTTTTT.

This clonotype was picked up a small number of times. This chain joins TRBV6-6 and TRBJ1-1; D is uncertain. Trimming took off 7 bases at V and 0 bases at J, with 9 bases between the two ends. Germline V gene data show CDR1 as MNHNY and CDR2 as SVGAGI (reference sequence). The CDR3 extends over 13 amino acids. The CDR3 region is CASTPRVNTEAFF. CDR3 nucleotides: TGTGCCAGCACCCCGAGGGTGAACACTGAAGCTTTCTTT.

This clonotype was counted at least ten times. The rearrangement uses TRBV10-2 and TRBJ1-5, with D possibly matching TRBD1 (5 bases). Trimming cost V 2 bases and J 0 bases, with 11 bases left between them. Per germline, CDR1 WSHSY and CDR2 SAAADI. The CDR3 consists of 16 residues. The CDR3 DNA is TGCGCCAGCAGTGAGGAGGGGAGGATTAGCAATCAGCCCCAGCATTTT. Its protein is CASSEEGRISNQPQHF.

There are a few counts of this clonotype. The chain is built from TRBV11-2 and TRBJ2-5, with 13 bases fitting TRBD2. The CDR3 has 15 residues. Per the germline V gene, CDR1 is SGHAT and CDR2 is FQNNGV. V lost 3 bases, J lost 3 bases, and 1 base stayed unmatched. CDR3 region: CASSFTSGREETQYF. In DNA, the CDR3 is TGTGCCAGCAGCTTTACTAGCGGGAGGGAAGAGACCCAGTACTTC.

V is TRBV5-1 and J is TRBJ2-2; 9 nucleotides align to TRBD2. V lost 1 base to trimming and J lost 5 bases; unmatched junction nucleotides: 6. Germline V gives CDR1 SGHRS, CDR2 YFSETQ. CDR3 size: 16 residues. The CDR3 protein is CASSLSPLAGTGELFF. CDR3 DNA: TGCGCCAGCAGCTTGTCCCCACTAGCGGGTACCGGGGAGCTGTTTTTT.

This clonotype was found a few times. V and J are TRBV7-6 and TRBJ2-4; possible D gene TRBD1, 6 bases. Trimming took 5 bases from V and 2 from J, leaving 10 bases between them. Germline V lookup: CDR1 SGHVS, CDR2 FNYEAQ. The CDR3 contains 14 residues. The CDR3 loop is CASSPTGTKNIQYF. In DNA form, the CDR3 reads TGTGCCAGCAGCCCCACAGGGACCAAAAACATTCAGTACTTC.

The J gene is TRBJ2-3, the V gene TRBV12-3 or TRBV12-4, with D perhaps matching TRBD2 (5 bases). CDR3 size: 13 residues. V lost 3 bases, J lost 8 bases, and 12 bases lay in between. The CDR3 DNA sequence: TGTGCCAGCAGTTTCAAGGACTTGGGTACGCAGTATTTT. Its protein product is CASSFKDLGTQYF.

This clonotype was seen repeatedly, ten times or more. This chain joins TRBV28 and TRBJ2-5, with 7 bases fitting TRBD1. Trimming took 5 bases from V and 5 from J; bases not matched to a gene: 5. Germline CDR1 reads MDHEN; CDR2 reads SYDVKM. The CDR3 covers 13 residues. The DNA of the CDR3 is TGTGCCAGCAGTCTATACAGGGGTGAGACCCAGTACTTC. Protein: CASSLYRGETQYF.

The chain joins TRBV19 to TRBJ1-2, with D perhaps matching TRBD1 (6 bases). Trimming took off 7 bases at V and 5 bases at J, with 11 bases between the two ends. The CDR3 has 12 residues. Per germline, CDR1 LNHDA and CDR2 SQIVND (reference sequence). This chain's CDR3 is CASNEGVYGYTF. The DNA for the CDR3 is TGTGCCAGTAACGAGGGGGTGTATGGCTACACCTTC. The variable domain in full, completed from reference TRBV19 and TRBJ1-2, reads DGGITQSPKYLFRKEGQNVTLSCEQNLNHDAMYWYRQDPGQGLRLIYYSQIVNDFQKGDIAEGYSVSREKKESFPLTVTSAQKNPTAFYLCASNEGVYGYTFGSGTRLTVV.

This clonotype was counted only a few times. This sequence joins TRBV7-2 and TRBJ2-7; D could derive from TRBD1 or TRBD2 (6 bases each). The germline V gene has CDR1 SGHTA and CDR2 FQGNSA. This CDR3 region has 13 residues. The germline V and J ends were trimmed by 5 bases and 6 bases, with 14 bases remaining between them. The CDR3, as DNA: TGTGCCAGCAGCCCCCAAGGGGGGTCCGAGCAGTACTTC. Amino acids: CASSPQGGSEQYF.

The chain couples TRBV3-1 to TRBJ2-5; D may be TRBD1 (5 bases). V lost 4 bases and J lost 4, with 16 bases in between. The CDR3 covers 15 residues. Germline CDR1 and CDR2: LGHDT and YNNKEL (reference sequence). CDR3 sequence reads: CASSPNLGPRETQYF. CDR3 nucleotide sequence: TGTGCCAGCAGCCCAAATTTGGGGCCGAGAGAGACCCAGTACTTC.

Regarding this clonotype: Given a much more abundant clone one base away, this may be a read error. This chain uses TRBV25-1 with TRBJ2-7; 10 bases align to TRBD2. Germline CDR1 and CDR2: MGHDK and SYGVNS. V trimming: 4 bases; J trimming: 9 bases; junction bases outside the gene matches: 12. The length of the CDR3 is 15 residues. The CDR3 DNA reads TGTGCCAGCAGTGCCACACTAGCGGGGACAGTAGTGCAGTACTTC. Amino acid sequence: CASSATLAGTVVQYF.

The V gene is TRBV11-2, the J gene TRBJ2-1, with 12 positions matching TRBD2. Per germline, CDR1 SGHAT and CDR2 FQNNGV. The length of the CDR3 is 15 residues. Trimming cost V 3 bases and J 8 bases; bases outside gene matches: 5. DNA for the CDR3: TGTGCCAGCAGCTTCAGGACTAGCGGGATTGATGAGCAGTTCTTC. Translating it yields CASSFRTSGIDEQFF.

This clonotype has ten or more counts. J is TRBJ1-3 and V is TRBV7-2; a possible D gene is TRBD1 (6 bases). There are 18 residues in the CDR3. Germline V gene data show CDR1 as SGHTA and CDR2 as FQGNSA. V was trimmed by 5 bases and J by 2 bases, leaving 22 bases between them. The CDR3 is CASSISRGLQGPGNTIYF. The CDR3 nucleotides read TGTGCCAGCAGCATTAGTAGGGGACTACAGGGACCTGGAAACACCATATATTTT.

The rearrangement joins TRBV6-1 to TRBJ1-6; 10 positions match TRBD1. The CDR3 loop spans 15 amino acids. Germline-derived CDR1 and CDR2 are MNHNS and SASEGT. V lost 6 bases, J lost 6 bases, and 5 bases stayed unmatched. The CDR3 nucleotides are TGTGCCAGCAGAGACAGGGGGCTAAGTAATTCACCCCTCCACTTT. It encodes CASRDRGLSNSPLHF.

The rearrangement joins TRBV9 to TRBJ1-6; D remains unclear. The length of the CDR3 is 15 residues. Deletions cut 4 bases from V and 10 bases from J, with 18 bases between. Per the germline V gene, CDR1 is SGDLS and CDR2 is YYNGEE. Written as DNA, the CDR3 is TGTGCCAGCAGCCCGACGGCCGGGAGAGAGTCACCCCTCCACTTT. This sequence encodes CASSPTAGRESPLHF.

Many counts were recorded for this clonotype. The chain is built from TRBV2 and TRBJ2-7, with D perhaps matching TRBD1 (6 bases). Looked up from germline, CDR1 is SNHLY and CDR2 is FYNNEI. The CDR3 covers 13 residues. The germline V and J ends were trimmed by 4 bases and 4 bases, with 11 bases remaining between them. Here the CDR3 DNA reads TGTGCCAGCAGTGTTCTGGGGGCTTACGAGCAGTACTTC. Translation: CASSVLGAYEQYF.

In its sample, this clonotype was seen a few times. V gene TRBV3-1 combines with J gene TRBJ1-2; D ambiguous. Trimming left V 5 bases short and J 0 bases short, with 13 bases between. The CDR3 sequence is 15 residues long. CDR1 is LGHDT, CDR2 YNNKEL, per germline (reference sequence). The CDR3 nucleotides are TGTGCCAGCAGCTTCGACATGACTTCTAACTATGGCTACACCTTC. This encodes CASSFDMTSNYGYTF.

This clonotype showed up many times. The rearrangement uses TRBV11-2 and TRBJ1-4; D possibly corresponds to TRBD1 (6 bases). V was trimmed by 0 bases and J by 8 bases, leaving 28 bases between them. CDR1 is SGHAT and CDR2 is FQNNGV in the germline V gene. The CDR3 totals 20 residues. The CDR3 sequence is CASSLDLQAGTKNLREKLFF. Here the CDR3 DNA reads TGTGCCAGCAGCTTAGATCTGCAAGCCGGGACAAAAAATCTTAGGGAAAAACTGTTTTTT.

This clonotype was recorded once. V and J are TRBV29-1 and TRBJ1-2; no clear D gene. The CDR3 has 11 residues. Germline-derived CDR1 and CDR2 are SQVTM and ANQGSEA. V was shortened by 8 bases and J by 4 bases, with 11 bases between the two germline ends. CDR3 DNA sequence: TGCAGCCTGGAGAGTTCCTATGGCTACACCTTC. Translating gives CSLESSYGYTF.